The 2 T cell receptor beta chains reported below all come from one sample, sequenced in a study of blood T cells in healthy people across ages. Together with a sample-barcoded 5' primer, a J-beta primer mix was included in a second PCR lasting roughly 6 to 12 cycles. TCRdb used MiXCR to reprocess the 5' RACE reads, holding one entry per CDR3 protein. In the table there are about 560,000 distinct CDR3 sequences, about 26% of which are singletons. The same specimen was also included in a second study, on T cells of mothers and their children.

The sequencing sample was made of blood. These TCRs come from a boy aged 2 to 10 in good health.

The CDR3 loop reads CASSLGTGGEYEQYF. The CDR3 DNA reads as TGTGCCAGCAGCCTGGGGACAGGGGGCGAGTACGAGCAGTACTTC. The rearrangement uses TRBV3-1 and TRBJ2-7, with TRBD1 identical over 12 bases. Germline CDR1 LGHDT, CDR2 YNNKEL (reference sequence). The length of the CDR3 is 15 residues. V was pared by 4 bases and J by 4 bases, with 5 bases of the junction left unmatched.

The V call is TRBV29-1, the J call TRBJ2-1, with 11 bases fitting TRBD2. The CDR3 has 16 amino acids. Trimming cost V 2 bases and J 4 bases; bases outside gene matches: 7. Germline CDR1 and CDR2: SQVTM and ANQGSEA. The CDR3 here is CSVETAGTSGYNEQFF. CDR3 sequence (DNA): TGCAGCGTTGAAACGGCTGGGACTAGCGGTTACAATGAGCAGTTCTTC.